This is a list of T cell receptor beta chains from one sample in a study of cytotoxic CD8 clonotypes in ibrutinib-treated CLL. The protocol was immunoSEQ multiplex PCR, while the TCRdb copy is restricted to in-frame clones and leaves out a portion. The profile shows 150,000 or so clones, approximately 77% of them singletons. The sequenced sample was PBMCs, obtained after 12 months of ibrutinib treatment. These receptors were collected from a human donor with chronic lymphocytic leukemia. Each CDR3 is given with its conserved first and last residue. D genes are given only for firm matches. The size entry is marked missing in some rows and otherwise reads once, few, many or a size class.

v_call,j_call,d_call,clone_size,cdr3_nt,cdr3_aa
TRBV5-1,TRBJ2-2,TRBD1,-,TGCGCCAGCAGCGGACAGGGCGTGTACACCGGGGAGCTGTTTTTT,CASSGQGVYTGELFF
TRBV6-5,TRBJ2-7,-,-,TGTGCCAGCAGTTCCGGGTGGGGGACCCGCGAGCAGTACTTC,CASSSGWGTREQYF
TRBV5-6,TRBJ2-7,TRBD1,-,TGTGCCAGCAGCTTCGAAGGGACAGGGGTCAACGAGCAGTACTTC,CASSFEGTGVNEQYF
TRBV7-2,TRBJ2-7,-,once,TGTGCCAGCAGCTTATTCCGGGAGTCCTACGAGCAGTACTTC,CASSLFRESYEQYF
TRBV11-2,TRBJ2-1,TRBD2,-,TGTGCCAGCAGCTCGACGACAGGGACTAGCGGGGGGAGGGTAGTGCAGTTCTTC,CASSSTTGTSGGRVVQFF
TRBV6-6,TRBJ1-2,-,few,TGTGCCAGCAGTTTTGCCGGAAAGTCAAACTATGGCTACACCTTC,CASSFAGKSNYGYTF
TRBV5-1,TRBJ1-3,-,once,TGCGCCAGCAGCTTGGCCGGGAACTCTGGAAACACCATATATTTT,CASSLAGNSGNTIYF
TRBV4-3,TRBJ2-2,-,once,TGCGCCAGCAGCCAAGATCGGGTCCCCGGGGAGCTGTTTTTT,CASSQDRVPGELFF
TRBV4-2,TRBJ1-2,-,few,TGTGCCAGCAGCCAAGATCCGGGACAAAACTATGGCTACACCTTC,CASSQDPGQNYGYTF
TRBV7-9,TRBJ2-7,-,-,TGTGCCAGCAGCTTAGCATCGGCCGAGCAGTACTTC,CASSLASAEQYF
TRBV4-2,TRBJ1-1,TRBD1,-,TGTGCCAGCAGCCAAGGGACAGGGGCTTTGGGAGCTTTCTTT,CASSQGTGALGAFF
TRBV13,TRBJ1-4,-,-,TGTGCCAGCAGACCGATCACGGGGGACTTTTACGAAAAACTGTTTTTT,CASRPITGDFYEKLFF
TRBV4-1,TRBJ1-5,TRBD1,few,TGCGCCAGCAGCCACCCCCCAGGGACAGGGGTAAATCAGCCCCAGCATTTT,CASSHPPGTGVNQPQHF
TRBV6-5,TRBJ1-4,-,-,TGTGCCAGTGGTCAGGGAGACGAAAAACTGTTTTTT,CASGQGDEKLFF
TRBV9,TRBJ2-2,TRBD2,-,TGTGCCAGCAGCTTCGGACTAGCGGCAACCGGGGAGCTGTTTTTT,CASSFGLAATGELFF
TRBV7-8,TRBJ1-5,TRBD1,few,TGTGCCAGTCGAGGGACAGGTAATCAGCCCCAGCATTTT,CASRGTGNQPQHF
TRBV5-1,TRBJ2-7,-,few,TGCGCCAGCAGCTTCCGGGACACTTCCTACGAGCAGTACTTC,CASSFRDTSYEQYF
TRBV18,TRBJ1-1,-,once,TGTGCCAGCTCACCAACAACCGGACGGAGGAACACTGAAGCTTTCTTT,CASSPTTGRRNTEAFF
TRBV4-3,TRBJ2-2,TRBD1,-,TGCGCCAGCAGCCTTTGGGACAGGGGAAGCGGGGAGCTGTTTTTT,CASSLWDRGSGELFF
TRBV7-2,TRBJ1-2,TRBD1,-,TGTGCCAGCAGCTACGGGACAGGGGGCGGCTATGGCTACACCTTC,CASSYGTGGGYGYTF
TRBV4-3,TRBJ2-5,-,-,TGCGCCAGCAGCCAAGAAGGGGCTGGAGGGGGTGAGACCCAGTACTTC,CASSQEGAGGGETQYF
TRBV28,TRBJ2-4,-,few,TGTGCCAGCAGTTCAGGGGCCCTCTCCAAAAACATTCAGTACTTC,CASSSGALSKNIQYF
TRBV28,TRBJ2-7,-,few,TGTGCCAGCAGTACGGGATGGTACGAGCAGTACTTC,CASSTGWYEQYF
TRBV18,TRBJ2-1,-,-,TGTGCCAGCTCACCACCGGTGGGGGACGGCTACAATGAGCAGTTCTTC,CASSPPVGDGYNEQFF
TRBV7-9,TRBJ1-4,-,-,TGTGCCAGCAGTCGGCAGAGGGGGATATTTGAAAAACTGTTTTTT,CASSRQRGIFEKLFF
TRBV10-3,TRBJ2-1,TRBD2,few,TGTGCCATCAGTGCCCCTTTAAGCGGGGGGGCAAAGAATGAGCAGTTCTTC,CAISAPLSGGAKNEQFF
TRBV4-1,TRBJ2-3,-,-,TGCGCCAGCAGCCCCCCCGCCGGGAGAAATATTGCAGATACGCAGTATTTT,CASSPPAGRNIADTQYF
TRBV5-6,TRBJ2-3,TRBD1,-,TGTGCCAGCAGCCCTACCGGGACAGGGAGGACAGATACGCAGTATTTT,CASSPTGTGRTDTQYF
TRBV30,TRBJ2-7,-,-,TGTGCCTGGAGTCTCCTGGTTTACGAGCAGTACTTC,CAWSLLVYEQYF
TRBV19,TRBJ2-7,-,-,TGTGCCAGCCGGGGACCTTCCCCCTACGAGCAGTACTTC,CASRGPSPYEQYF
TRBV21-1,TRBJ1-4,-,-,TGTGCCAGCAGCAAAGCCCCGGACAGGGGGGAAAAACTGTTTTTT,CASSKAPDRGEKLFF
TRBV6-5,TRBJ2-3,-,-,TGTGCCAGCAGTTACTTGCCTAGCACAGATACGCAGTATTTT,CASSYLPSTDTQYF
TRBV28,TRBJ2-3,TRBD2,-,TGTGCCAGCAGTGCCCCCCGGGGACTAGCGGGGACAGATACGCAGTATTTT,CASSAPRGLAGTDTQYF
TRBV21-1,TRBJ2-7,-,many,TGTGCCAGCAGCAAAGGCCAGCAGTACTTC,CASSKGQQYF
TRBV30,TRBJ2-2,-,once,TGTGCCTGGAGTTATAACACCGGGGAGCTGTTTTTT,CAWSYNTGELFF
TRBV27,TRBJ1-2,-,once,TGTGCCAGCAGTTTTAACCGTGTTGGGACTAACTATGGCTACACCTTC,CASSFNRVGTNYGYTF
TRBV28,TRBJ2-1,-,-,TGTGCCAGCGGGGCCTTACTTTCCGATGAGCAGTTCTTC,CASGALLSDEQFF
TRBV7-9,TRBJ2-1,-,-,TGTGCCAGCAGCCGCTCGTGGGGAGAATCCTACAATGAGCAGTTCTTC,CASSRSWGESYNEQFF
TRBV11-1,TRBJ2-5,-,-,TGTGCCAGCAGCTTAGACAGGAAAGAGACCCAGTACTTC,CASSLDRKETQYF
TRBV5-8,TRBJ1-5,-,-,TGTGCCAGCAGCTTTCTCTCCCAGGCGCTTAGCAATCAGCCCCAGCATTTT,CASSFLSQALSNQPQHF
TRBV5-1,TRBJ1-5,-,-,TGCGCCAGCAGCTTGGAGGCAGGGAATCAGCCCCAGCATTTT,CASSLEAGNQPQHF
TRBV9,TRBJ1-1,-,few,TGTGCCAGCAGCGTAGGAGGGGTAGGAACTGAAGCTTTCTTT,CASSVGGVGTEAFF
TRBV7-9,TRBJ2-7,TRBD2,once,TGTGCCAGCAGCTTAGCGTATATTACCCAGCGGGGCTCCTACGAGCAGTACTTC,CASSLAYITQRGSYEQYF
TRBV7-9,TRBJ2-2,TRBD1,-,TGTGCCAGCAGCTCGGGACAGCCCGGTCCCGGGGAGCTGTTTTTT,CASSSGQPGPGELFF
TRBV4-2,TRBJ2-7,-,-,TGTGCCAGCAGCCCTACCGCGGGCAGCTCCTACGAGCAGTACTTC,CASSPTAGSSYEQYF
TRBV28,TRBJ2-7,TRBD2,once,TGTGCCAGCAGGCAAGAACTAGCGGGGGGCTACTACGAGCAGTACTTC,CASRQELAGGYYEQYF
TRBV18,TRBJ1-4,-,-,TGTGCCAGCTCACCGTGGGACATCGGTAATGAAAAACTGTTTTTT,CASSPWDIGNEKLFF
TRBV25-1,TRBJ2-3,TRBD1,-,TGTGCCAGCAGTGAATCCGGGACAGGGTTAGATACGCAGTATTTT,CASSESGTGLDTQYF
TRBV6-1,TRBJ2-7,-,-,TGTGCCAGCAGTGAAAGGGGGGTTTTAGGGATGGCCATCTACGAGCAGTACTTC,CASSERGVLGMAIYEQYF
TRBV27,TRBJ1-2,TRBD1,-,TGTGCCACCACACAGGGGCTCTATGGCTACACCTTC,CATTQGLYGYTF
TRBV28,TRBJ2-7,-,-,TGTGCCAGCAGGGGCTACGAGCAGTACTTC,CASRGYEQYF
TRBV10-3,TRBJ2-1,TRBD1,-,TGTGCCATCAGTGATCTCCCGGGACAGGGGGCTTACAATGAGCAGTTCTTC,CAISDLPGQGAYNEQFF
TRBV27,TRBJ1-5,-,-,TGTGCCAGCAGTTTAGGGGGGGGGCAGCCCCAGCATTTT,CASSLGGGQPQHF
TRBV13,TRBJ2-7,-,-,TGTGCCAGCAGGCCCGCGACTGGTGACTACGAGCAGTACTTC,CASRPATGDYEQYF
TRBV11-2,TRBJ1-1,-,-,TGTGCCAGCAGCTTAGTAGGCGGGAGCACTGAAGCTTTCTTT,CASSLVGGSTEAFF
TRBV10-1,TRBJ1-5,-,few,TGCGCCACCCGCCGTTGGGGTCAGCCCCAGCATTTT,CATRRWGQPQHF
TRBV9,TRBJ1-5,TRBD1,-,TGTGCCAGCTCCCCCTATTCGACAGGGCCGCAGCCCCAGCATTTT,CASSPYSTGPQPQHF
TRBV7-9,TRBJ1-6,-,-,TGTGCCAGCAGCTTAGGGGGTTCGGTTAATTCACCCCTCCACTTT,CASSLGGSVNSPLHF